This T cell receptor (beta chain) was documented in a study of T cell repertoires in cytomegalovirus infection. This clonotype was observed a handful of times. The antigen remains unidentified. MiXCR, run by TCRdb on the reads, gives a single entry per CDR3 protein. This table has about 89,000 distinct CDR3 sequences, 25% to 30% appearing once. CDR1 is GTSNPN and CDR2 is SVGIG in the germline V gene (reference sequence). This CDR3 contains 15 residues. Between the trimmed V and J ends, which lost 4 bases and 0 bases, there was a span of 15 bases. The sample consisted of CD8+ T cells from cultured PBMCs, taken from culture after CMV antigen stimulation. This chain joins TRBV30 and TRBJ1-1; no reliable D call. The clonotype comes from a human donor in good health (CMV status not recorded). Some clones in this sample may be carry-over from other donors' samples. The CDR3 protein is CAWKESPGVNTEAFF. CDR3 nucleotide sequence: TGTGCCTGGAAGGAGTCGCCCGGGGTGAACACTGAAGCTTTCTTT.